The rows below give T cell receptor beta chains drawn from one sample of a study of blood T cell repertoires in COVID-19. Using immunoSEQ multiplex PCR, the repertoire was profiled, and TCRdb retains in-frame clones only, with some absent. Found here are 200,000 to 300,000 clones, approximately 86% of them singletons; the top ten hold around 1.8%. Sequenced: peripheral blood. Receptor source: a man younger than 40 with active or convalescent COVID-19. CDR3s include the opening cysteine and the closing phenylalanine or tryptophan. The D gene is left open where the match is weak. Size is omitted from some rows. Given values are once, few, many or a class for expanded clones.

size	V	D	J	DNA	CDR3
-	TRBV6-5	TRBD2	TRBJ2-3	TGTGCCAGCAGTATACTAGCGGGGACTTCAGATACGCAGTATTTT	CASSILAGTSDTQYF
few	TRBV7-9	-	TRBJ1-4	TGTGCCAGCAGCCCGACAAACACTAATGAAAAACTGTTTTTT	CASSPTNTNEKLFF
-	TRBV7-9	TRBD2	TRBJ2-7	TGTGCCAGCAGCTCCGGGACTAGTGGGGATTTATACGAGCAGTACTTC	CASSSGTSGDLYEQYF
-	TRBV18	TRBD1	TRBJ1-1	TGTGCCAGCTCACCACTAGGAAGGGGGCAGAACACTGAAGCTTTCTTT	CASSPLGRGQNTEAFF
-	TRBV2	TRBD1	TRBJ1-1	TGTGCCAGCAGAGACAGGGGCACTGAAGCTTTCTTT	CASRDRGTEAFF
-	TRBV18	-	TRBJ1-2	TGTGCCAGCTCCCAAAATTCAGGGGCCCATGGCTACACCTTC	CASSQNSGAHGYTF
-	TRBV7-9	-	TRBJ2-7	TGTGCCAGCAGCTTTCTAACTAGCAACCACGAGCAGTACTTC	CASSFLTSNHEQYF
-	TRBV2	TRBD2	TRBJ2-1	TGTGCCAGCAGTGAAAGCGGGGGGAGGTTGAATGAGCAGTTCTTC	CASSESGGRLNEQFF
-	TRBV27	TRBD1	TRBJ1-5	TGTGCCAGAAAACAGGGGATTAGCAATCAGCCCCAGCATTTT	CARKQGISNQPQHF
-	TRBV5-1	-	TRBJ1-1	TGCGCCAGCAGGCTGAGTTATGACACTGAAGCTTTCTTT	CASRLSYDTEAFF
-	TRBV7-6	-	TRBJ2-7	TGTGCCAGCAGCTTAGTTGGGGGGTCCTCCTCTGGTTACGAGCAGTACTTC	CASSLVGGSSSGYEQYF
-	TRBV7-2	-	TRBJ2-3	TGTGCCAGCAGCTTAGTTTCGGCGGCAGATACGCAGTATTTT	CASSLVSAADTQYF
-	TRBV4-1	-	TRBJ1-5	TGCGCCAGCAGCCAAGGTTGGGGGCGGACTCAGCCCCAGCATTTT	CASSQGWGRTQPQHF
-	TRBV19	TRBD1	TRBJ1-5	TGTGCCAGTTATCTTACAGGGGACGGTCAGCCCCAGCATTTT	CASYLTGDGQPQHF
-	TRBV7-7	-	TRBJ2-7	TGTGCCAGCAGCCCCCTTGCGGGTCCCTACGAGCAGTACTTC	CASSPLAGPYEQYF
-	TRBV10-3	-	TRBJ2-7	TGTGCCATCGCAGGGTTCGCCTACGAGCAGTACTTC	CAIAGFAYEQYF
-	TRBV2	TRBD1	TRBJ2-2	TGTGCCAGCTCCCGGACAGGGAACACCGGGGAGCTGTTTTTT	CASSRTGNTGELFF
-	TRBV7-7	TRBD2	TRBJ2-5	TGTGCCAGCAGCTTAGGCGGGGGTGAGGGAGAGACCCAGTACTTC	CASSLGGGEGETQYF
once	TRBV20-1	-	TRBJ1-6	TGCAGGCGGGGCGGACCCCTCCACTTT	CRRGGPLHF
-	TRBV18	-	TRBJ1-1	TGTGCCAGCTCACAGATATCAGGGGTTGAAGCTTTCTTT	CASSQISGVEAFF
-	TRBV13	-	TRBJ1-2	TGTGCCAGCAGCGCTCGGTGGAGGAATAACTATGGCTACACCTTC	CASSARWRNNYGYTF
-	TRBV4-3	-	TRBJ1-2	TGCGCCAGCAGCCTAACGATTGAGGGCTCCTATGGCTACACCTTC	CASSLTIEGSYGYTF
-	TRBV5-6	-	TRBJ1-2	TGTGCCAGCAGCCCCTCCAACAGAGACTATGGCTACACCTTC	CASSPSNRDYGYTF
-	TRBV5-1	TRBD2	TRBJ2-5	TGCGCCAGCGGTGATCAGGAACTAGCGGGGACGTTGGGTTTTTACTTC	CASGDQELAGTLGFYF
-	TRBV20-1	-	TRBJ1-2	TGCAGTGCTAGCCTGAGCTATGGCTACACCTTC	CSASLSYGYTF
-	TRBV30	TRBD2	TRBJ2-3	TGTGCCTGGGGGACTAGCGGGGGACCCACAGATACGCAGTATTTT	CAWGTSGGPTDTQYF
-	TRBV27	TRBD2	TRBJ2-7	TGTGCCAGCAGTTTAGAAGCGGGGAGCATTTACGAGCAGTACTTC	CASSLEAGSIYEQYF
-	TRBV27	TRBD1	TRBJ2-7	TGTGCCAGCAGATCAGACAGGGCAGCCTCCCAAGAGCAGTACTTC	CASRSDRAASQEQYF
-	TRBV6-2/TRBV6-3	-	TRBJ2-7	TGTGCCAGCAGTGTGGACATCTTATACGAGCAGTACTTC	CASSVDILYEQYF
-	TRBV12-3/TRBV12-4	-	TRBJ1-1	TGTGCCAGCAGTTTAACTAACACTGAAGCTTTCTTT	CASSLTNTEAFF
-	TRBV13	-	TRBJ1-5	TGTGCCAGCAGCTTACCCACTTTCTACTTCGGTCGGGTTGTATATCAGCCCCAGCATTTT	CASSLPTFYFGRVVYQPQHF
-	TRBV3-1/TRBV3-2	-	TRBJ1-1	TGTGCCAGCAGCGGGTCGGACAGAAACACTGAAGCTTTCTTT	CASSGSDRNTEAFF
-	TRBV12-3/TRBV12-4	-	TRBJ2-1	TGTGCCAGCAGTGAGGCATTTAGGAATGAGCAGTTCTTC	CASSEAFRNEQFF
-	TRBV6-2/TRBV6-3	TRBD2	TRBJ2-1	TGTGCCAGCAGTTACTTGGGCGGGGGGAACCGGAATGAGCAGTTCTTC	CASSYLGGGNRNEQFF
-	TRBV9	TRBD1	TRBJ1-1	TGTGCCAGCAGCTCTATCAGGGGGCCTAGGGGAGCTTTCTTT	CASSSIRGPRGAFF
-	TRBV19	-	TRBJ2-7	TGTGCCAGTAGTCGGGACACCGTAAGGCAGTACTTC	CASSRDTVRQYF
-	TRBV4-1	-	TRBJ1-4	TGCGCCAGCAGCCAAGGAGTCGCGCCAACTAATGAAAAACTGTTTTTT	CASSQGVAPTNEKLFF
-	TRBV10-1	TRBD1	TRBJ1-2	TGCGCCAGTAGAGACAGGGTGAACTATGGCTACACCTTC	CASRDRVNYGYTF
few	TRBV9	TRBD1	TRBJ1-5	TGTGCCAGCAGCCTTGGGACAGGGAATCAGCCCCAGCATTTT	CASSLGTGNQPQHF
once	TRBV29-1	-	TRBJ2-4	TGCAGCGCTGTACATTTTGACATTCAGTACTTC	CSAVHFDIQYF
-	TRBV4-3	-	TRBJ1-1	TGCGCCAGCAGCCAAGATCCGGGCACTGAAGCTTTCTTT	CASSQDPGTEAFF
few	TRBV7-9	-	TRBJ1-1	TGTGCCAGCAGCTTATCCACAGAAGTATGGGCTTTCTTT	CASSLSTEVWAFF
-	TRBV6-6	TRBD1	TRBJ2-1	TGTGCCAGCAGCCAGCAAGGGACAGGGAAGTTCTTC	CASSQQGTGKFF
-	TRBV2	TRBD1	TRBJ2-2	TGTGCCAGCAGATCCGGGACAGTGAACACCGGGGAGCTGTTTTTT	CASRSGTVNTGELFF
-	TRBV19	-	TRBJ1-2	TGTGCCAGTAGTATTTCAGACTATGGCTACACCTTC	CASSISDYGYTF
-	TRBV11-2	TRBD1	TRBJ2-7	TGTGCCAGCAGCTTAGCTCACAGGGGGTTCTACGAGCAGTACTTC	CASSLAHRGFYEQYF
-	TRBV6-6	-	TRBJ1-1	TGTGCCAGCAGTTACCGTCAGGGTATGAAAGAGGAAGCTTTCTTT	CASSYRQGMKEEAFF
-	TRBV20-1	-	TRBJ2-7	TGCAGTGCTAGTCTGGGCAGCTACGAGCAGTACTTC	CSASLGSYEQYF
few	TRBV11-2	-	TRBJ1-5	TGTGCCAGCAGCGACACAGGAGATAGCAATCAGCCCCAGCATTTT	CASSDTGDSNQPQHF
-	TRBV5-1	TRBD1	TRBJ1-1	TGCGCCAGCAGCGGGCGACAGGGGGGCGTCGAAGCTTTCTTT	CASSGRQGGVEAFF